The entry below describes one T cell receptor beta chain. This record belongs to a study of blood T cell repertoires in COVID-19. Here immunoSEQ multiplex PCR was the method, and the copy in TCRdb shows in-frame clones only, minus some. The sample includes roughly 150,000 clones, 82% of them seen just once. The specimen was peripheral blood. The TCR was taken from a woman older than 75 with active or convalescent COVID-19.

CDR3 nucleotides: TGTGCCACCGCCAAGGGACAGGAAGCCCCAGAAGGACTGTTTTTT. This gives the protein CATAKGQEAPEGLFF. This rearrangement joins TRBV19 to TRBJ1-4, with 8 bases fitting TRBD1. The CDR3 sequence is 15 residues long. Trimming took 10 bases from V and 13 from J; bases not matched to a gene: 20. Germline CDR1 LNHDA, CDR2 SQIVND (reference sequence).